The 11 T cell receptor beta chains presented below share a single source sample, sequenced in a study of immunodeficiency. Libraries were prepared by immunoSEQ multiplex PCR; TCRdb keeps only in-frame clonotypes and omits some of them. The sample has about a thousand clones, 92% seen once. Sequenced input: CD4+ T cells from blood. These receptors all come from a female donor.

The chain couples TRBV4-1 to TRBJ1-2; the D is unclear. The CDR3 consists of 22 residues. Germline CDR1 and CDR2: MGHRA and YSYEKL. Trimming pared 5 bases from V and 7 bases from J, leaving 41 bases between. The CDR3 reads CASSSVPGASGRGGGVGRGYTF. CDR3 DNA sequence: TGCGCCAGCAGCTCAGTCCCGGGAGCCTCAGGCCGGGGAGGCGGTGTGGGCCGTGGCTACACCTTC.

This chain uses TRBV19 with TRBJ2-7; perhaps D is TRBD1 or TRBD2 (5 bases each). This CDR3 comprises 13 residues. Trimming removed 3 bases from V and 4 bases from J, with 10 bases in between. In germline, CDR1 is LNHDA, CDR2 SQIVND (reference sequence). This CDR3 reads CASSMRGRYEQYF. In nucleotides, the CDR3 is TGTGCCAGTAGTATGAGGGGACGGTACGAGCAGTACTTC. The full variable domain, in which reference TRBV19 and TRBJ2-7 provide the parts outside the CDR3, is DGGITQSPKYLFRKEGQNVTLSCEQNLNHDAMYWYRQDPGQGLRLIYYSQIVNDFQKGDIAEGYSVSREKKESFPLTVTSAQKNPTAFYLCASSMRGRYEQYFGPGTRLTVT.

V gene TRBV5-4 combines with J gene TRBJ1-2, with D possibly matching TRBD1 (6 bases). Germline-derived CDR1 and CDR2 are SGHNT and YYREEE (reference sequence). V was cut by 4 bases and J by 6 bases, with 13 bases left in between. The CDR3 totals 13 residues. The DNA for the CDR3 is TGTGCCAGCAGCCGCCCGACAGGTCATGGCTACACCTTC. The encoded protein is CASSRPTGHGYTF.

The chain uses TRBV30 and TRBJ2-3; 7 bases line up with TRBD2. J lost 1 base, V lost 0 bases, and 1 base had no gene match. Germline lookup yields CDR1 GTSNPN and CDR2 SVGIG (reference sequence). The CDR3 has 14 residues. For the CDR3, the DNA is TGTGCCTGGAGTGTGGCGGGAGGCACAGATACGCAGTATTTT. This gives the protein CAWSVAGGTDTQYF.

The chain carries TRBV2 and TRBJ2-1, with 9 bases lining up with TRBD2. Germline lookup yields CDR1 SNHLY and CDR2 FYNNEI. J lost 0 bases, V lost 7 bases, and 4 bases had no gene match. The CDR3 is 15 amino acids. This chain's CDR3 is CASMLAGPSYNEQFF. The DNA for the CDR3 is TGTGCCAGCATGCTAGCGGGACCCTCCTACAATGAGCAGTTCTTC.

V gene TRBV27 combines with J gene TRBJ2-5; TRBD1 agrees at 9 bases. CDR1 is MNHEY, CDR2 SMNVEV, per germline (reference sequence). Unmatched junction bases numbered 6, after V lost 4 bases and J lost 3 bases. There are 15 residues in the CDR3. CDR3 DNA sequence: TGTGCCAGCAGTTCCGCGGGACAGGGAGAAGAGACCCAGTACTTC. Translated, it gives CASSSAGQGEETQYF.

The rearrangement uses TRBV9 and TRBJ2-2; 9 bases are shared with TRBD2. The CDR3 contains 15 residues. V lost 4 bases to trimming and J lost 3 bases; unmatched junction nucleotides: 4. Germline V gene data show CDR1 as SGDLS and CDR2 as YYNGEE. DNA for the CDR3: TGTGCCAGCAGCTTTCCTAGCGGGGACACCGGGGAGCTGTTTTTT. This codes for CASSFPSGDTGELFF. The full variable domain, in which reference TRBV9 and TRBJ2-2 provide the parts outside the CDR3, is DSGVTQTPKHLITATGQRVTLRCSPRSGDLSVYWYQQSLDQGLQFLIQYYNGEERAKGNILERFSAQQFPDLHSELNLSSLELGDSALYFCASSFPSGDTGELFFGEGSRLTVL.

The chain couples TRBV6-5 to TRBJ1-5; no clear D gene. This CDR3 comprises 13 residues. Germline CDR1 reads MNHEY; CDR2 reads SVGAGI. The germline V and J ends were trimmed by 0 bases and 4 bases, with 4 bases remaining between them. CDR3: CASSYSSNQPQHF. CDR3 in DNA: TGTGCCAGCAGTTACTCAAGTAATCAGCCCCAGCATTTT.

V and J are TRBV6-1 and TRBJ2-7; TRBD1 matches 9 bases. The CDR3 is 15 amino acids. The junction had 11 bases not matched to a gene; V was cut back by 5 bases and J by 6 bases. Germline V gene data show CDR1 as MNHNS and CDR2 as SASEGT. Here the CDR3 reads CASSLNRGQSGEQYF. CDR3 nucleotides: TGTGCCAGCAGTCTTAACAGGGGGCAAAGTGGCGAGCAGTACTTC.

This chain links TRBV5-1 with TRBJ2-1, with 9 bases that match TRBD1. V shed 3 bases and J 9 bases; nucleotides not matched to a gene: 4. Per the germline V gene, CDR1 is SGHRS and CDR2 is YFSETQ. The CDR3 sequence is 13 residues long. CDR3 nucleotides: TGCGCCAGCAGCTGGACAGGGGAAGGTGAGCAGTTCTTC. Its protein product is CASSWTGEGEQFF. The whole variable domain, filled in from reference TRBV5-1 and TRBJ2-1, reads KAGVTQTPRYLIKTRGQQVTLSCSPISGHRSVSWYQQTPGQGLQFLFEYFSETQRNKGNFPGRFSGRQFSNSRSEMNVSTLELGDSALYLCASSWTGEGEQFFGPGTRLTVL.

The CDR3 loop reads CAWSTTPGAEQYF. In DNA, the CDR3 is TGTGCCTGGAGTACAACCCCAGGGGCCGAGCAGTACTTC. The J gene is TRBJ2-7, the V gene TRBV30, with a weak D call TRBD1 (6 bases). Germline V gene sequence: CDR1 GTSNPN, CDR2 SVGIG (reference sequence). The CDR3 consists of 13 residues. Trimming took off 2 bases at V and 6 bases at J, with 14 bases between the two ends.